This entry concerns a single T cell receptor (beta chain). Its antigen is not identified. The source of the sample is a study of cytomegalovirus exposure and HLA in healthy donors. This CDR3 comprises 15 residues. Trimming removed 5 bases from V and 4 bases from J; junction bases left unmatched: 5. Germline V gene sequence: CDR1 ENHRY, CDR2 SYGVKD. Findings and limits, study-wide: According to reports, the classifier identified cytomegalovirus status with high specificity and sensitivity. Later analysis associated a missense DCLRE1C variant with TCR beta V- and J-gene trimming.

Use of 60 Vbeta and 13 Jbeta primers characterized the PCR. Data came from immunoSEQ multiplex PCR; TCRdb stores just in-frame clones and leaves some out. The sample shows some 130,000 clones, 80% of them seen only once. The sequence was collected from a young man in good health and CMV-seronegative. Sequencing was done on a sample of PBMCs. V and J are TRBV10-3 and TRBJ2-1; the match to TRBD2 covers 10 bases. Here the CDR3 reads CAISSWTSGYNEQFF. The CDR3 DNA sequence: TGTGCCATCAGTTCTTGGACTAGCGGTTACAATGAGCAGTTCTTC.